This T cell receptor (beta chain) derives from a study of cytomegalovirus exposure and HLA in healthy donors. General study points: The TCR clusters that emerged in the first cohort tended, a later analysis found, to co-occur in the 120 or so validation repertoires. TCR beta chains numbering some 160 were designated cytomegalovirus-associated.

Assay: immunoSEQ multiplex PCR; the TCRdb copy retains only in-frame clones and omits some. This sample has roughly 200,000 clones, with approximately 86% found just once. This CDR3 spans 13 amino acids. Germline V lookup: CDR1 SGHTA, CDR2 FQGNSA. With 3 bases removed from V and 9 bases from J, the gap between germline ends came to 12 bases. Concerning this clone: The target antigen is unknown.

J is TRBJ1-5 and V is TRBV7-2; D unresolved. Sequencing was performed on PBMCs. The sequence was collected from a man aged 25 to 45 in good health and CMV-seropositive. DNA for the CDR3: TGTGCCAGCAGCTTCGCGGGCCGGGGGCCCCAGCATTTT. It translates to CASSFAGRGPQHF.